A selection of T cell receptor beta chains follows, all from one sample in a study of CD8+ T cells in alopecia areata. TCRdb keeps only in-frame clones here, not all; method: immunoSEQ multiplex PCR. Among under 95,000 clones listed, about three quarters were seen once. The sequenced sample was CD8+ T cells sorted from blood, obtained around week 46, from a patient treated with tofacitinib. All receptors derive from a human donor with alopecia areata. Both conserved end residues are part of each CDR3. Each record gives: V gene, D gene, CDR3 length, J gene, clone size, CDR3 protein, CDR3 DNA. A D gene is named only where the DNA matches it firmly. Rows give clone size only sometimes, using once, few, many, or a class for an expanded clone.

v_gene: TRBV6-5
d_gene: TRBD1
len: 13
j_gene: TRBJ1-2
abundance: -
CDR3aa: CASGTHRGDGYTF
CDR3nt: TGTGCCAGCGGTACCCACAGGGGGGATGGCTACACCTTC

v_gene: TRBV5-4
d_gene: -
len: 11
j_gene: TRBJ2-5
abundance: -
CDR3aa: CASSSQETQYF
CDR3nt: TGTGCCAGCAGCTCTCAAGAGACCCAGTACTTC

v_gene: TRBV28
d_gene: -
len: 11
j_gene: TRBJ2-3
abundance: -
CDR3aa: CASSFSDTQYF
CDR3nt: TGTGCCAGCAGTTTCTCAGATACGCAGTATTTT

v_gene: TRBV10-2
d_gene: TRBD2
len: 20
j_gene: TRBJ2-1
abundance: -
CDR3aa: CASSEFPTSGGASSYNEQFF
CDR3nt: TGCGCCAGCAGTGAGTTCCCGACTAGCGGGGGGGCCAGTTCCTACAATGAGCAGTTCTTC

v_gene: TRBV6-4
d_gene: TRBD2
len: 13
j_gene: TRBJ2-1
abundance: -
CDR3aa: CASSLQRGTEQFF
CDR3nt: TGTGCCAGCAGCCTCCAGCGGGGGACTGAGCAGTTCTTC

v_gene: TRBV23-1
d_gene: -
len: 18
j_gene: TRBJ2-3
abundance: few
CDR3aa: CASSQVAGASFSTDTQYF
CDR3nt: TGCGCCAGCAGTCAGGTTGCAGGGGCCTCATTTAGCACAGATACGCAGTATTTT

v_gene: TRBV5-6
d_gene: TRBD2
len: 16
j_gene: TRBJ2-2
abundance: -
CDR3aa: CASSFIAGETIGELFF
CDR3nt: TGTGCCAGCAGCTTTATAGCGGGGGAAACTATCGGGGAGCTGTTTTTT

v_gene: TRBV5-1
d_gene: TRBD1
len: 17
j_gene: TRBJ2-7
abundance: few
CDR3aa: CASSLSGTGKLGYEQYF
CDR3nt: TGCGCCAGCAGCTTGAGTGGGACAGGGAAGCTTGGCTACGAGCAGTACTTC

v_gene: TRBV11-2
d_gene: TRBD2
len: 17
j_gene: TRBJ2-3
abundance: -
CDR3aa: CASSPQPRLAGPDTQYF
CDR3nt: TGTGCCAGCAGCCCCCAGCCTCGACTAGCGGGCCCAGATACGCAGTATTTT

v_gene: TRBV10-2
d_gene: TRBD2
len: 14
j_gene: TRBJ2-7
abundance: few
CDR3aa: CASSDGLAGREQYF
CDR3nt: TGCGCCAGCTCCGACGGACTAGCGGGGCGCGAGCAGTACTTC

v_gene: TRBV29-1
d_gene: -
len: 13
j_gene: TRBJ2-7
abundance: once
CDR3aa: CSVEDSRGYEQYF
CDR3nt: TGCAGCGTTGAAGATTCGAGAGGCTACGAGCAGTACTTC

v_gene: TRBV15
d_gene: TRBD2
len: 14
j_gene: TRBJ2-7
abundance: -
CDR3aa: CATSRTSGTYEQYF
CDR3nt: TGTGCCACCAGCCGGACTAGCGGAACCTACGAGCAGTACTTC

v_gene: TRBV30
d_gene: -
len: 13
j_gene: TRBJ1-1
abundance: -
CDR3aa: CAWGAQRDTEAFF
CDR3nt: TGTGCCTGGGGGGCCCAGCGAGACACTGAAGCTTTCTTT

v_gene: TRBV30
d_gene: -
len: 13
j_gene: TRBJ2-7
abundance: -
CDR3aa: CAWSESSSYEQYF
CDR3nt: TGTGCCTGGAGTGAGTCCTCCTCCTACGAGCAGTACTTC

v_gene: TRBV5-6
d_gene: -
len: 13
j_gene: TRBJ1-2
abundance: few
CDR3aa: CASSLYEDYGYTF
CDR3nt: TGTGCCAGCAGCTTGTACGAAGACTATGGCTACACCTTC

v_gene: TRBV19
d_gene: -
len: 11
j_gene: TRBJ2-3
abundance: few
CDR3aa: CATIKGDTQYF
CDR3nt: TGTGCCACCATAAAGGGCGATACGCAGTATTTT

v_gene: TRBV7-9
d_gene: -
len: 14
j_gene: TRBJ1-5
abundance: -
CDR3aa: CASSFGRDNQPQHF
CDR3nt: TGTGCCAGCAGCTTTGGCAGAGACAATCAGCCCCAGCATTTT

v_gene: TRBV4-3
d_gene: -
len: 13
j_gene: TRBJ2-7
abundance: -
CDR3aa: CASSQAGSGEQYF
CDR3nt: TGCGCCAGCAGCCAAGCCGGGTCAGGCGAGCAGTACTTC

v_gene: TRBV5-1
d_gene: -
len: 17
j_gene: TRBJ1-6
abundance: -
CDR3aa: CASSLSPGHGRDSPLHF
CDR3nt: TGCGCCAGCAGCTTGTCACCGGGACACGGGAGGGATTCACCCCTCCACTTT

v_gene: TRBV27
d_gene: -
len: 12
j_gene: TRBJ1-2
abundance: -
CDR3aa: CASRKGLEGYTF
CDR3nt: TGTGCCAGCCGGAAAGGGTTAGAGGGCTACACCTTC

v_gene: TRBV9
d_gene: -
len: 12
j_gene: TRBJ2-3
abundance: -
CDR3aa: CASSARTDTQYF
CDR3nt: TGTGCCAGCAGCGCCCGCACAGATACGCAGTATTTT

v_gene: TRBV29-1
d_gene: TRBD1
len: 14
j_gene: TRBJ1-2
abundance: few
CDR3aa: CSVEDQGQGYGYTF
CDR3nt: TGCAGCGTTGAAGATCAGGGACAGGGTTATGGCTACACCTTC

v_gene: TRBV4-1
d_gene: -
len: 16
j_gene: TRBJ2-7
abundance: -
CDR3aa: CASSQKITGDYYEQYF
CDR3nt: TGCGCCAGCAGCCAAAAAATCACAGGGGACTACTACGAGCAGTACTTC

v_gene: TRBV15
d_gene: -
len: 16
j_gene: TRBJ1-5
abundance: few
CDR3aa: CATSRVGTYSNQPQHF
CDR3nt: TGTGCCACCAGCAGAGTGGGAACTTATAGCAATCAGCCCCAGCATTTT

v_gene: TRBV6-5
d_gene: -
len: 15
j_gene: TRBJ1-1
abundance: -
CDR3aa: CASSYSGFADTEAFF
CDR3nt: TGTGCCAGCAGTTACTCAGGTTTTGCAGACACTGAAGCTTTCTTT

v_gene: TRBV9
d_gene: TRBD1
len: 17
j_gene: TRBJ1-2
abundance: -
CDR3aa: CASSVARRHQAGGGYTF
CDR3nt: TGTGCCAGCAGCGTAGCTCGGCGACACCAGGCAGGGGGTGGCTACACCTTC

v_gene: TRBV7-2
d_gene: TRBD1
len: 15
j_gene: TRBJ1-1
abundance: -
CDR3aa: CASSADRGRNTEAFF
CDR3nt: TGTGCCAGCAGCGCTGACAGGGGGCGGAACACTGAAGCTTTCTTT

v_gene: TRBV11-2
d_gene: -
len: 12
j_gene: TRBJ1-1
abundance: few
CDR3aa: CASSHRTVEAFF
CDR3nt: TGTGCCAGCAGCCATAGGACAGTCGAAGCTTTCTTT

v_gene: TRBV30
d_gene: -
len: 12
j_gene: TRBJ2-1
abundance: few
CDR3aa: CAWSLAGDEQFF
CDR3nt: TGTGCCTGGAGTCTTGCAGGGGATGAGCAGTTCTTC

v_gene: TRBV6-6
d_gene: -
len: 12
j_gene: TRBJ2-1
abundance: -
CDR3aa: CASSPDFNEQFF
CDR3nt: TGTGCCAGCAGTCCGGATTTCAATGAGCAGTTCTTC

v_gene: TRBV30
d_gene: -
len: 14
j_gene: TRBJ1-1
abundance: -
CDR3aa: CAWRERYGNTEAFF
CDR3nt: TGTGCCTGGAGGGAAAGGTATGGGAACACTGAAGCTTTCTTT

v_gene: TRBV25-1
d_gene: TRBD2
len: 13
j_gene: TRBJ2-2
abundance: few
CDR3aa: CASSAGGAGELFF
CDR3nt: TGTGCCAGCAGTGCCGGGGGGGCCGGGGAGCTGTTTTTT

v_gene: TRBV29-1
d_gene: -
len: 15
j_gene: TRBJ2-2
abundance: -
CDR3aa: CSVEGTRSNTGELFF
CDR3nt: TGCAGCGTTGAAGGAACCCGATCGAACACCGGGGAGCTGTTTTTT

v_gene: TRBV13
d_gene: TRBD2
len: 16
j_gene: TRBJ2-1
abundance: -
CDR3aa: CASSLSGLAGDNEQFF
CDR3nt: TGTGCCAGCAGCTTATCCGGACTAGCGGGGGACAATGAGCAGTTCTTC

v_gene: TRBV4-3
d_gene: -
len: 16
j_gene: TRBJ1-3
abundance: few
CDR3aa: CASSSGTGLSGNTIYF
CDR3nt: TGCGCCAGCAGCTCAGGCACAGGGCTCTCTGGAAACACCATATATTTT

v_gene: TRBV9
d_gene: -
len: 15
j_gene: TRBJ1-5
abundance: -
CDR3aa: CASSPGTFSNQPQHF
CDR3nt: TGTGCCAGCAGTCCAGGGACATTTAGCAATCAGCCCCAGCATTTT

v_gene: TRBV7-6
d_gene: -
len: 17
j_gene: TRBJ2-2
abundance: -
CDR3aa: CASSRIDLKSGIRELFF
CDR3nt: TGTGCCAGCAGCCGAATAGACCTTAAATCCGGGATCAGGGAGCTGTTTTTT

v_gene: TRBV2
d_gene: -
len: 12
j_gene: TRBJ2-7
abundance: -
CDR3aa: CASSEWRDEQYF
CDR3nt: TGTGCCAGCAGTGAATGGCGGGACGAGCAGTACTTC

v_gene: TRBV5-6
d_gene: -
len: 14
j_gene: TRBJ2-7
abundance: -
CDR3aa: CASSLGSSSYEQYF
CDR3nt: TGTGCCAGCAGCTTAGGCAGCAGCTCCTACGAGCAGTACTTC

v_gene: TRBV15
d_gene: -
len: 15
j_gene: TRBJ1-6
abundance: -
CDR3aa: CATSRDLGGNSPLHF
CDR3nt: TGTGCCACCAGCAGAGACCTGGGGGGCAATTCACCCCTCCACTTT

v_gene: TRBV27
d_gene: TRBD1
len: 13
j_gene: TRBJ2-7
abundance: -
CDR3aa: CASSFRTGSEQYF
CDR3nt: TGTGCCAGCAGTTTCCGGACAGGCTCCGAGCAGTACTTC

v_gene: TRBV4-3
d_gene: TRBD1
len: 14
j_gene: TRBJ1-1
abundance: -
CDR3aa: CASSQGRGDTEAFF
CDR3nt: TGCGCCAGCAGCCAAGGCAGGGGGGACACTGAAGCTTTCTTT

v_gene: TRBV28
d_gene: TRBD1
len: 15
j_gene: TRBJ1-5
abundance: -
CDR3aa: CASSSGQVSNQPQHF
CDR3nt: TGTGCCAGCAGTTCGGGACAGGTTAGCAATCAGCCCCAGCATTTT

v_gene: TRBV4-1
d_gene: -
len: 14
j_gene: TRBJ1-1
abundance: -
CDR3aa: CASSQVIRRLEAFF
CDR3nt: TGCGCCAGCAGCCAAGTTATCCGTCGACTAGAAGCTTTCTTT

v_gene: TRBV9
d_gene: -
len: 15
j_gene: TRBJ2-3
abundance: once
CDR3aa: CASSEQGRGADTQYF
CDR3nt: TGTGCCAGCAGCGAACAGGGCCGGGGAGCAGATACGCAGTATTTT